This T cell receptor beta chain was retrieved from a study of blood T cell repertoires in COVID-19. Study-wide background: Researchers got acute and convalescent COVID-19 samples from the United States, Italy and Spain. In each case, the material was cDNA or gDNA derived from T cells, B-cell-depleted T cells, or PBMCs.

How the authors handled the data: Cell counts per sample came from amplifying reference gene primers. TCRdb's copy holds only in-frame clones and misses some; the assay was immunoSEQ multiplex PCR. V, J and clone size reflect that table, while D and trimming were determined from the DNA. Here the sample spans roughly 180,000 clones, roughly 88% being singletons. The TCR was taken from a young woman with acute or convalescent COVID-19. Sequenced material: peripheral blood.

CDR3 sequence (DNA): TGTGCCAGCAGCCCCCGGGGACTAGTCGGCTCGGATACGCAGTATTTT. Translated: CASSPRGLVGSDTQYF. The genes are TRBV9 and TRBJ2-3; 8 nucleotides agree with TRBD2. Germline values: CDR1 SGDLS, CDR2 YYNGEE. The CDR3 runs to 16 residues. V lost 4 bases and J lost 6; bases outside the gene matches: 13. Together with reference TRBV9 and TRBJ2-3, the CDR3 gives the full variable domain: DSGVTQTPKHLITATGQRVTLRCSPRSGDLSVYWYQQSLDQGLQFLIQYYNGEERAKGNILERFSAQQFPDLHSELNLSSLELGDSALYFCASSPRGLVGSDTQYFGPGTRLTVL.